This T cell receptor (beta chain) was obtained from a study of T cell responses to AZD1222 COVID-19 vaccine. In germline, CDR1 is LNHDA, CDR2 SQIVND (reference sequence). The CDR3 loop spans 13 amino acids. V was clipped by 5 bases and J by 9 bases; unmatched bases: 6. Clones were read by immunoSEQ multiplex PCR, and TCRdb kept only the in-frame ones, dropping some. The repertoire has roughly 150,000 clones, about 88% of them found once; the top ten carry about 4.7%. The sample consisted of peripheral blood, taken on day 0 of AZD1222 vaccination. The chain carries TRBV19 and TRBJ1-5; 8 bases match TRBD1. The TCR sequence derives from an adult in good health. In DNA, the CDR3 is TGTGCCAGTAGTGCGGACAGGGTTGGGCCCCAGCATTTT. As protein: CASSADRVGPQHF.